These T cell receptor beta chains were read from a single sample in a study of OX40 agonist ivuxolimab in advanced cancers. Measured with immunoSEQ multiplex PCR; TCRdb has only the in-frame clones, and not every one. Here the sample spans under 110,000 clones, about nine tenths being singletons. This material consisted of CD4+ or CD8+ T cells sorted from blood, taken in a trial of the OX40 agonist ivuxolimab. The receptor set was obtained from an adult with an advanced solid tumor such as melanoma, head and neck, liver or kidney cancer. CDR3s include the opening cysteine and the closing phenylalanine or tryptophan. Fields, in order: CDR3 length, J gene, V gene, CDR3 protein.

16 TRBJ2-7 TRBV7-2 CASSLALAGAAYEQYF
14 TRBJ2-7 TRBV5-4 CASSMTGNGYEQYF
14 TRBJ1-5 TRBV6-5 CASRDSGTGQPQHF
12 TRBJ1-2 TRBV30 CAWSLTPGPPTF
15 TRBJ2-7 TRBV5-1 CASSLAGRPSYEQYF
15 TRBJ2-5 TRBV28 CASSGHRLLQETQYF
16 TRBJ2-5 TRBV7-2 CASSRASGLVEETQYF
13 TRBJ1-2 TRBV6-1 CASSPTGDYGYTF
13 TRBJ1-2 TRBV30 CAWSVSGARGYTF
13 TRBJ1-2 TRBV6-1 CASSETPAGGYTF
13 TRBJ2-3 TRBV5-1 CASSLRAVDGQYF
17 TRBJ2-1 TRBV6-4 CASSEGTSGGPSSEQFF
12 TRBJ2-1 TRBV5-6 CASRTRANEQFF
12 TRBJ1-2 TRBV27 CASSPLRGGYTF
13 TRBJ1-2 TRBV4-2 CASSQESRDGYTF
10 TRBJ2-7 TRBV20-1 CSARDYEQYF
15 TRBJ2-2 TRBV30 CAWRGGRKNTGELFF
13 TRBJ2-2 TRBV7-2 CASKLDGPGELFF
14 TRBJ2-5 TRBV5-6 CASSLPGQQETQYF
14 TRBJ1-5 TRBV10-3 CAISRDRGTQPQHF
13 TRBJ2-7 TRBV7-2 CASSPPPFGEQYF
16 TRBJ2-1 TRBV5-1 CASSPRSRGAYNEQFF